These 6 T cell receptor beta chains originate from one sample sequenced in a study of shared clonotypes between healthy human individuals. Profiled with immunoSEQ multiplex PCR; TCRdb holds only in-frame clones, not every one. The sample includes some 2 million clones, about 95% of them seen just once. Cells designated naive CD8 were CD45RO-negative and were positively selected for CCR7, with terminally differentiated effector memory CD45RA+ cells excluded. Sequencing was carried out using naive CD8+ T cells sorted from blood. Source of these receptors: a man younger than 35 in good health.

The chain carries TRBV27 and TRBJ2-7; D unclear. Trimming took off 8 bases at V and 3 bases at J, with 17 bases between the two ends. The CDR3 covers 14 residues. Per the germline V gene, CDR1 is MNHEY and CDR2 is SMNVEV (reference sequence). The CDR3 DNA follows: TGTGCCAGCCGCGTGGCAGGTGGAGACTACGAGCAGTACTTC. It translates to CASRVAGGDYEQYF.

This chain uses TRBV9 with TRBJ2-5; no clear D gene. Trimming cost V 10 bases and J 7 bases, with 14 bases left between them. Germline V gene lookup returns CDR1 SGDLS and CDR2 YYNGEE. The CDR3 runs 11 residues. The CDR3 region is CAPQRKATQYF. The CDR3 DNA follows: TGTGCCCCCCAGAGGAAGGCGACCCAGTACTTC.

The rearrangement links TRBV27 to TRBJ2-3; 7 bases are a match to TRBD2. The CDR3 totals 15 residues. Germline CDR1 is MNHEY and CDR2 is SMNVEV (reference sequence). V trimming: 3 bases; J trimming: 2 bases; junction bases outside the gene matches: 5. Here the CDR3 reads CASSFTSVPTDTQYF. CDR3 in DNA: TGTGCCAGCAGTTTCACTAGCGTCCCCACAGATACGCAGTATTTT.

The V and J genes are TRBV5-4 and TRBJ1-1; D may be TRBD1 (5 bases). The CDR3 consists of 12 residues. The V gene's germline CDR1 is SGHNT and CDR2 YYREEE (reference sequence). Trimming pared 5 bases from V and 4 bases from J, leaving 9 bases between. The CDR3 is CASRGQGTEAFF. As DNA, the CDR3 is TGTGCCAGCAGGGGGCAGGGCACTGAAGCTTTCTTT. Filled out from reference TRBV5-4 and TRBJ1-1, the complete variable domain reads ETGVTQSPTHLIKTRGQQVTLRCSSQSGHNTVSWYQQALGQGPQFIFQYYREEENGRGNFPPRFSGLQFPNYSSELNVNALELDDSALYLCASRGQGTEAFFGQGTRLTVV.

About this clone itself: Other nucleotide sequences from this sample produce the same CDR3. This chain uses TRBV19 with TRBJ1-2; D gene unclear. The CDR3 spans 13 residues. V lost 5 bases and J lost 0, with 7 bases in between. CDR1 and CDR2 from the germline V gene are LNHDA and SQIVND (reference sequence). The CDR3 DNA reads TGTGCCAGTAGTGTCGCGGCTAACTATGGCTACACCTTC. It is translated as CASSVAANYGYTF. Complete variable domain (other parts from reference TRBV19 and TRBJ1-2): DGGITQSPKYLFRKEGQNVTLSCEQNLNHDAMYWYRQDPGQGLRLIYYSQIVNDFQKGDIAEGYSVSREKKESFPLTVTSAQKNPTAFYLCASSVAANYGYTFGSGTRLTVV.

This clone was detected only once. The chain carries TRBV11-2 and TRBJ2-5; 10 bases align to TRBD2. V lost 5 bases, J lost 5 bases, and 14 bases stayed unmatched. There are 17 residues in the CDR3. CDR1 and CDR2 (germline): SGHAT, FQNNGV. Here the CDR3 DNA reads TGTGCCAGCAGCCTAAGTCCTAGCGGGGGTTTAGGGGAGACCCAGTACTTC. Translating it yields CASSLSPSGGLGETQYF.